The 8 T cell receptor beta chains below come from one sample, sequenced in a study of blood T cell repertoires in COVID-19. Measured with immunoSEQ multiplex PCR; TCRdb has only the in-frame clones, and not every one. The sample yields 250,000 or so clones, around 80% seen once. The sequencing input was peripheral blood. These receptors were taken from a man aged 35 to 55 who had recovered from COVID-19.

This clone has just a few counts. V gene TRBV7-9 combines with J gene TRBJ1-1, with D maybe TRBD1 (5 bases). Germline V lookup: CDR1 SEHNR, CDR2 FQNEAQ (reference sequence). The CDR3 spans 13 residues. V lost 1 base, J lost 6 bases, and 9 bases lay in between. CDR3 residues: CASSLGQQAEAFF. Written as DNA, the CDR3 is TGTGCCAGCAGCTTAGGACAGCAGGCTGAAGCTTTCTTT. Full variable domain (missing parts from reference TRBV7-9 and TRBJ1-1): DTGVSQNPRHKITKRGQNVTFRCDPISEHNRLYWYRQTLGQGPEFLTYFQNEAQLEKSRLLSDRFSAERPKGSFSTLEIQRTEQGDSAMYLCASSLGQQAEAFFGQGTRLTVV.

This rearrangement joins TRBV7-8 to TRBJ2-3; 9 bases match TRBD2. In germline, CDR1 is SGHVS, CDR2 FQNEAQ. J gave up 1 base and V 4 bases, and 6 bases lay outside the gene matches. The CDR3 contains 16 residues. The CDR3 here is CASSSRTSDGTDTQYF. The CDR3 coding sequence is TGTGCCAGCAGCTCCCGGACTAGCGACGGCACAGATACGCAGTATTTT.

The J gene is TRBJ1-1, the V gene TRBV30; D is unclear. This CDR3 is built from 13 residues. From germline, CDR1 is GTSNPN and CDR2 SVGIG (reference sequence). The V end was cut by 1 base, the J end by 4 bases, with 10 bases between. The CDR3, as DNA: TGTGCCTGGAGTGAGACTACGGGCACTGAAGCTTTCTTT. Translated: CAWSETTGTEAFF. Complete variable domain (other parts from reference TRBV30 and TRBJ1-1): SQTIHQWPATLVQPVGSPLSLECTVEGTSNPNLYWYRQAAGRGLQLLFYSVGIGQISSEVPQNLSASRPQDRQFILSSKKLLLSDSGFYLCAWSETTGTEAFFGQGTRLTVV.

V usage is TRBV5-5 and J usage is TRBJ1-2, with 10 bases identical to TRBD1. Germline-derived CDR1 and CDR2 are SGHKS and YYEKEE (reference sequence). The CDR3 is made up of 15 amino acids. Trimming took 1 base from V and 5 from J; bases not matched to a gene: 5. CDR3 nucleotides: TGTGCCAGCAGCTTGTCGACAGGGGGCGAATATGGCTACACCTTC. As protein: CASSLSTGGEYGYTF.

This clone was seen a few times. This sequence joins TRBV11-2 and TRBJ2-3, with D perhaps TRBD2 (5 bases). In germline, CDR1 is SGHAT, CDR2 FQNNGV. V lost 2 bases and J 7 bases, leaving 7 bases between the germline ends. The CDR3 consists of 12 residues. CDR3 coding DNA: TGTGCCAGCAGCTTAAGCGGCTATACGCAGTATTTT. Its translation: CASSLSGYTQYF.

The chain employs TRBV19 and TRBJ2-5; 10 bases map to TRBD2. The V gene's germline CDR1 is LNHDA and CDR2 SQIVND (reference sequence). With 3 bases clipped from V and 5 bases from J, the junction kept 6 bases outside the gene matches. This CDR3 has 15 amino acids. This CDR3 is CASSIDSGRSETQYF. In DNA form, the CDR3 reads TGTGCCAGTAGTATTGATAGCGGGAGGAGTGAGACCCAGTACTTC.

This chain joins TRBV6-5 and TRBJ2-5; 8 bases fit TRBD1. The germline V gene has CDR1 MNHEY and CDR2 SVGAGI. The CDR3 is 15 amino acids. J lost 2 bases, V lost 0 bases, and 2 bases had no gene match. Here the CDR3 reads CASSYSGQGQETQYF. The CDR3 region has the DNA TGTGCCAGCAGTTACTCTGGACAGGGACAAGAGACCCAGTACTTC.

DNA for the CDR3: TGCGCCAGCAGCTTTTATAGTATGAATGAAAAACTGTTTTTT. This gives the protein CASSFYSMNEKLFF. The chain joins TRBV5-1 to TRBJ1-4; D not resolved. The V end was cut by 2 bases, the J end by 5 bases, with 10 bases between. The germline V gene has CDR1 SGHRS and CDR2 YFSETQ. This CDR3 contains 14 residues.